What follows are 8 T cell receptor beta chains derived from one specimen sequenced in a study of cytomegalovirus exposure and HLA in healthy donors. Amplification used 60 Vbeta primers and 13 Jbeta primers. Clones were sequenced by immunoSEQ multiplex PCR, and TCRdb holds only the in-frame ones, with some missing. The table records more than 140,000 clones, around 65% of them present only once. What was sequenced was PBMCs. These receptor sequences come from a woman in her twenties or thirties in good health and CMV-seropositive.

The rearrangement links TRBV7-2 to TRBJ2-7; possible D gene TRBD1, 8 bases. This CDR3 contains 15 residues. Germline V lookup: CDR1 SGHTA, CDR2 FQGNSA. The V end lost 6 bases, the J end lost 2 bases, and 17 bases lay between the germline ends. The CDR3 sequence is CASRKEQGGTYEQYF. In DNA form, the CDR3 reads TGTGCCAGCAGAAAGGAACAGGGGGGGACCTACGAGCAGTACTTC.

The chain couples TRBV5-5 to TRBJ1-1; D is ambiguous. Trimming took 0 bases from V and 8 from J, leaving 14 bases between them. CDR3 length: 14 amino acids. Per germline, CDR1 SGHKS and CDR2 YYEKEE (reference sequence). CDR3 region: CASSLGLQTLEAFF. CDR3 nucleotides: TGTGCCAGCAGCTTGGGGCTCCAGACTCTAGAAGCTTTCTTT.

The chain recombines TRBV13 with TRBJ2-7; 7 positions agree with TRBD2. The trim removed 5 bases at V and 5 bases at J, leaving 12 bases unmatched. Per the germline V gene, CDR1 is PRHDT and CDR2 is FYEKMQ (reference sequence). This CDR3 is built from 15 residues. CDR3 residues: CASSPRGGTINEQYF. The CDR3 DNA reads as TGTGCCAGCAGCCCACGGGGAGGGACGATCAACGAGCAGTACTTC.

V and J are TRBV6-6 and TRBJ1-1; D not resolved. Germline V CDR1 and CDR2: MNHNY, SVGAGI (reference sequence). This CDR3 contains 14 residues. Between the trimmed V and J ends, which lost 6 bases and 1 base, there was a span of 12 bases. CDR3 region: CASRSWAGNTEAFF. In DNA, the CDR3 is TGTGCCAGCAGGTCTTGGGCGGGGAACACTGAAGCTTTCTTT.

This rearrangement joins TRBV5-4 to TRBJ2-2; a possible D gene is TRBD1 (5 bases). Germline values: CDR1 SGHNT, CDR2 YYREEE (reference sequence). CDR3 length: 13 residues. V was cut by 1 base and J by 6 bases, with 7 bases left in between. The CDR3 protein is CASSLQGPGELFF. DNA for the CDR3: TGTGCCAGCAGCTTGCAGGGCCCCGGGGAGCTGTTTTTT.

This sequence joins TRBV6-1 and TRBJ2-2; D gene uncertain. Trimming pared 5 bases from V and 3 bases from J, leaving 7 bases between. The germline V gene encodes CDR1 MNHNS and CDR2 SASEGT. The CDR3 loop spans 13 amino acids. CDR3 in amino acids: CASSPYHTGELFF. The CDR3 nucleotides read TGTGCCAGCAGTCCCTACCACACCGGGGAGCTGTTTTTT.

The rearrangement links TRBV27 to TRBJ2-1; TRBD2 aligns across 10 bases. Germline trimming cut 3 bases from V and 3 bases from J; bases unmatched to any gene: 11. CDR1 is MNHEY, CDR2 SMNVEV, per germline (reference sequence). This CDR3 spans 18 amino acids. As DNA, the CDR3 is TGTGCCAGCAGTTTCTACCCACCCCTAGCGGGAGTCTACAATGAGCAGTTCTTC. Its protein is CASSFYPPLAGVYNEQFF.

The rearrangement links TRBV19 to TRBJ2-7, with D possibly being TRBD1 (6 bases). CDR1 is LNHDA and CDR2 is SQIVND in the germline V gene (reference sequence). V was pared by 4 bases and J by 8 bases, with 12 bases between. The CDR3 consists of 12 residues. This CDR3 is CASSTGQNQQYF. The DNA for the CDR3 is TGTGCCAGTAGTACCGGACAGAATCAGCAGTACTTC. Variable domain in full (rest from reference TRBV19 and TRBJ2-7): DGGITQSPKYLFRKEGQNVTLSCEQNLNHDAMYWYRQDPGQGLRLIYYSQIVNDFQKGDIAEGYSVSREKKESFPLTVTSAQKNPTAFYLCASSTGQNQQYFGPGTRLTVT.